Below are 11 T cell receptor beta chains sequenced from a single sample in a study of breast tumors, draining lymph nodes, adjacent tissues. TCRdb processed the multiplex PCR reads anew with MiXCR; each CDR3 protein has one entry. The sample lists about 230,000 distinct CDR3 sequences, about a third occurring once. The lymph nodes were axillary draining lymph nodes from breast cancer patients. The sequenced material came from axillary lymph node tissue. The receptor set was obtained from a female donor with breast cancer. Some clones in this sample may be carry-over from other donors' samples.

This clonotype was recorded at least ten times. The J gene is TRBJ1-2, the V gene TRBV20-1, with 8 bases lining up with TRBD1. Germline V CDR1 and CDR2: DFQATT, SNEGSKA (reference sequence). This CDR3 contains 14 residues. Losses at the gene ends were 5 bases for V and 7 bases for J; bases not matched to a gene: 12. The CDR3 DNA reads as TGCAGTGCTCCGAGAAACAGGGGGTCTGGTGGCTACACCTTC. Residues: CSAPRNRGSGGYTF.

The genes are TRBV7-3 and TRBJ2-5, with 7 positions matching TRBD1. The V and J ends lost 2 bases and 5 bases, in that order; junction bases with no gene match: 2. The CDR3 length is 13 residues. The germline gives CDR1 SGHTA, CDR2 FQGTGA. Here the CDR3 DNA reads TGTGCCAGCAGCTTACAACAGGGGGAGACCCAGTACTTC. This codes for CASSLQQGETQYF. Full variable domain (outside the CDR3, taken from reference TRBV7-3 and TRBJ2-5): GAGVSQTPSNKVTEKGKYVELRCDPISGHTALYWYRQSLGQGPEFLIYFQGTGAADDSGLPNDRFFAVRPEGSVSTLKIQRTERGDSAVYLCASSLQQGETQYFGPGTRLLVL.

Ten or more counts support this clonotype. The CDR3 reads CASSYSARGRKDYGYTF. CDR3 sequence (DNA): TGTGCCAGCAGTTACTCGGCTAGGGGGCGCAAGGACTATGGCTACACCTTC. The V call is TRBV6-5, the J call TRBJ1-2; 7 bases align to TRBD1. This CDR3 has 17 residues. Germline assignment: CDR1 MNHEY and CDR2 SVGAGI. The V and J ends lost 0 bases and 3 bases, in that order; junction bases with no gene match: 10.

This clonotype was seen repeatedly, ten times or more. The genes are TRBV19 and TRBJ1-2, with D uncertain. Germline V gene data show CDR1 as LNHDA and CDR2 as SQIVND (reference sequence). CDR3 size: 13 residues. The V end lost 7 bases, the J end lost 6 bases, and 15 bases lay between the germline ends. CDR3 DNA sequence: TGTGCCAGTATGAAGGCCGAATTGGATGGCTACACCTTC. Translating it yields CASMKAELDGYTF.

This clonotype has just a few counts. The rearrangement links TRBV4-1 to TRBJ2-7, with unresolved D. V was trimmed by 0 bases and J by 6 bases, leaving 9 bases between them. Germline V gene data show CDR1 as MGHRA and CDR2 as YSYEKL. The CDR3 is 13 amino acids. The CDR3 DNA sequence: TGCGCCAGCAGCCAAGAAGGGCACCGCGAGCAGTACTTC. The encoded protein is CASSQEGHREQYF.

This chain uses TRBV5-1 with TRBJ1-5; D perhaps matches TRBD1 (5 bases). The CDR3 is 15 amino acids. V was cut by 4 bases and J by 6 bases, with 17 bases left in between. Germline CDR1 SGHRS, CDR2 YFSETQ. The CDR3 DNA sequence: TGCGCCAGCAGCCCGGGACCGGGGGACGGTCAGCCCCAGCATTTT. Protein product: CASSPGPGDGQPQHF.

Notes on this clonotype: A single base separates this from a much larger clone, so it may be a read error. This chain uses TRBV20-1 with TRBJ1-2, with D unresolved. The CDR3 sequence is 12 residues long. Looked up from germline, CDR1 is DFQATT and CDR2 is SNEGSKA (reference sequence). CDR3 sequence (DNA): TGCAGTGCCCCTGCGATCCCCTATGGCTCCACCTTC. Its translation is CSAPAIPYGSTF.

This clonotype was recorded many times. This chain connects TRBV11-3 to TRBJ2-5, with 13 positions matching TRBD2. This CDR3 region has 18 residues. V was pared by 1 base and J by 4 bases, with 9 bases of the junction left unmatched. The germline gives CDR1 SGHNT, CDR2 YENEEA. CDR3 in amino acids: CASSLGTSGSRGGETQYF. DNA for the CDR3: TGTGCCAGCAGCTTAGGGACTAGCGGGAGCCGGGGAGGAGAGACCCAGTACTTC.

The count of this clonotype is one. One end of the junction varies from germline; a read error may be responsible. This chain uses TRBV7-3 with TRBJ2-5; the match to TRBD1 covers 7 bases. This CDR3 is built from 12 residues. Germline loops: CDR1 SGHTA, CDR2 FQGTGA. CDR3 protein: CAGTTGDETKYF. Here the CDR3 DNA reads TGTGCCGGCACTACAGGGGACGAGACCAAGTACTTC.

This clonotype was picked up many times. The chain is built from TRBV15 and TRBJ1-4, with D uncertain. The CDR3 contains 12 residues. Germline lookup yields CDR1 LNHNV and CDR2 YYDKDF (reference sequence). The ends were cut back, 1 base at V and 15 bases at J, with 12 bases in the middle. CDR3 sequence (DNA): TGTGCCACCAGCAGAGCGGGGTATAAGGTGTTTTTT. Translating it yields CATSRAGYKVFF.

In this sample, this clonotype turned up many times. CDR3 region: CASSEGGAGVTTGELFF. CDR3 in DNA: TGTGCCAGCAGTGAAGGGGGGGCGGGAGTAACCACCGGGGAGCTGTTTTTT. The rearrangement uses TRBV2 and TRBJ2-2, with a possible D match to TRBD2 (7 bases). This CDR3 spans 17 amino acids. Trimming stripped 1 base from V and 4 bases from J, with 16 bases between. Germline lookup yields CDR1 SNHLY and CDR2 FYNNEI.